Listed below are T cell receptor beta chains from one sample, sequenced in a study of regulatory T cells in long-lasting Graves disease. TCRdb re-analysed the multiplex PCR reads in MiXCR, keeping a single row per CDR3 protein. The sample consists of about 380,000 distinct CDR3 sequences, around a sixth of them appearing once. The sample consisted of peripheral blood mononuclear cells (PBMCs), taken at new diagnosis, from a patient treated with antithyroid drugs. These receptor sequences come from a female donor with Graves disease. The CDR3 runs from the conserved cysteine through the conserved F or W. The order of the fields is D gene, V gene, J gene, clone size, CDR3 DNA, CDR3 protein. A D gene is named only where the DNA matches it firmly. A clone size is listed for some rows: how often the clone was seen (once, few, many), or a class if it is expanded.

NA	TRBV27	TRBJ1-1	many	TGTGCCAGTCGAAAGGGTGCCACTGAAGCTTTCTTT	CASRKGATEAFF
NA	TRBV12-3/TRBV12-4	TRBJ1-1	many	TGTGCCAGCAGAATTCAGGGGAACACTGAAGCTTTCTTT	CASRIQGNTEAFF
NA	TRBV7-9	TRBJ1-5	NA	TGTGCCAGCAGCACAGCCCCGGGACGACACTATAGCAATCAGCCCCAGCATTTT	CASSTAPGRHYSNQPQHF
TRBD2	TRBV28	TRBJ2-3	many	TGTGCCAGCAGTAGCCCTGGGGCTAGCGGGAGAGGTCGGGCGCAGTATTTT	CASSSPGASGRGRAQYF
TRBD1	TRBV4-3	TRBJ2-7	many	TGCGCCAGCAGCCTGGACAGGCTATACGAGCAGTACTTC	CASSLDRLYEQYF
NA	TRBV7-9	TRBJ2-3	many	TGTGCCAGCAGCTTAACCGGTAGCGCAAGCACAGATACGCAGTATTTT	CASSLTGSASTDTQYF
NA	TRBV11-2	TRBJ1-5	many	TGTGCCAGCAGCTTAGCGCCGGAACATAGCAATCAGCCCCAGCATTTT	CASSLAPEHSNQPQHF
TRBD1	TRBV7-3	TRBJ2-5	NA	TGTGCCAGCAGCGGGACGACAGGGGGCGCGGGAGAGACCCAGTACTTC	CASSGTTGGAGETQYF
NA	TRBV5-6	TRBJ1-2	few	TGTGCCAGCAGCGAGGGCGAAGGCAATGGCTACACCTTC	CASSEGEGNGYTF
TRBD1	TRBV5-1	TRBJ2-1	many	TGCGCCAGCAGCACCTACCGGGACAGGTCGAACAATGAGCAGTTCTTC	CASSTYRDRSNNEQFF
NA	TRBV14	TRBJ1-2	few	TGTGCCAGCAGCCAAAGCGTGTGGGGCGGCTACACCTTC	CASSQSVWGGYTF
TRBD2	TRBV5-4	TRBJ2-2	NA	TGTGCCAGCAGCCGTGGGACTAGCCTCTTGGCGGTAGGGGAGCTGTTTTTT	CASSRGTSLLAVGELFF
NA	TRBV4-1	TRBJ1-4	NA	TGCGCCAGCAGCCAAACAGACCCGGCCGGGGGCTTTGAAAAACTGTTTTTT	CASSQTDPAGGFEKLFF
NA	TRBV29-1	TRBJ2-7	many	TGCAGCGTTGGGCCCACCGACTACGAGCAGTACTTC	CSVGPTDYEQYF
NA	TRBV5-1	TRBJ2-2	many	TGCGCCAGCAGCTCCAGGGGGGGTTCGAACACCGGGGAGCTGTTTTTT	CASSSRGGSNTGELFF
NA	TRBV24-1	TRBJ2-2	many	TGTGCCACCAGTGACGTACAGCTTTACTCGAACACCGGGGAGCTGTTTTTT	CATSDVQLYSNTGELFF
TRBD1	TRBV9	TRBJ1-6	NA	TGTGCCAGCAGCGTAGAGGGGGCCTCCTATAATTCACCCCTCCACTTT	CASSVEGASYNSPLHF
NA	TRBV27	TRBJ1-2	many	TGCCCCATTACGCGACAGGATGGCTACACCTTC	CPITRQDGYTF
NA	TRBV5-6	TRBJ1-4	many	TGTGCCAGCAGTACTGACAGGCAGGAACTGTTTTTT	CASSTDRQELFF
TRBD2	TRBV12-3/TRBV12-4	TRBJ2-3	NA	TGTGCCAGCAGGCCCGGAGGGGGGGGACTAGCGGGGCCTCGCACAGATACGCAGTATTTT	CASRPGGGGLAGPRTDTQYF
NA	TRBV19	TRBJ1-2	many	TGTGCCAGTAGTCTCATGGGTGGACCGGATAACTATGGCTACACCTTC	CASSLMGGPDNYGYTF
TRBD1	TRBV29-1	TRBJ1-5	many	TGCAGCGCCTCGGGACAGCTCAATCAGCCCCAGCATTTT	CSASGQLNQPQHF
NA	TRBV12-3/TRBV12-4	TRBJ2-7	many	TGTGCCAGCACCACGGACATGTCCGAGCAGTACTTC	CASTTDMSEQYF
NA	TRBV20-1	TRBJ2-7	many	TGCAGTGCTAGAGATATGGTCCCAAGGGGTTTCGAGCAGTACTTC	CSARDMVPRGFEQYF